This paragraph covers one TCR beta chain sequence. The data were taken from a study of blood T cells in healthy people across ages. A second PCR of about 6 to 11 cycles used a sample-barcoded 5' primer and a J-beta primer mix. TCRdb reprocessed the 5' RACE reads with MiXCR, giving one entry per CDR3 protein. The sample has 750,000 to 950,000 distinct CDR3 sequences; roughly 26% are singletons. The CDR3 length is 17 residues. The V gene end was trimmed by 3 bases and the J gene end by 3 bases; junction bases not matched to a gene: 13. Per germline, CDR1 DFQATT and CDR2 SNEGSKA (reference sequence). These data were likewise used in another study, on T cells of mothers and their children. Per that study: Slightly higher, non-significant overlap characterized related mother-child pairs relative to unrelated pairs.

This sequence originates from a boy between 10 and 17 years old in good health. The chain employs TRBV20-1 and TRBJ2-5, with 10 bases fitting TRBD2. The sample consisted of blood. CDR3 region: CSASGSRGLATKETQYF. The CDR3, as DNA: TGCAGTGCTAGTGGGTCTAGGGGACTAGCGACAAAAGAGACCCAGTACTTC.